The clone carrying this TCR beta chain has ten or more counts. The antigen is undetermined. This entry belongs to a study of T-cell reconstitution after alpha-beta-depleted transplantation in children. Study results and limitations: The origin of alpha-beta T cells about two months after transplant was reportedly several hundred expanded graft clones. Newly made T cells mostly supplied T-cell counts and diversity one year after transplant.

The library targeted TCRbeta and was prepared with unique molecular identifiers. TCRdb passed the PCR reads through MiXCR, listing each CDR3 protein once. The sample shows about 290,000 distinct CDR3 sequences, about a tenth of them seen only once. V lost 5 bases to trimming and J lost 2 bases; unmatched junction nucleotides: 10. Germline CDR1 is LNHNV and CDR2 is YYDKDF (reference sequence). The CDR3 runs to 16 residues. Material: PBMCs, obtained before TCRalphabeta/CD19-depleted stem cell transplant. The source of this sequence is a boy younger than two with acute myeloid leukemia, due to receive a stem cell transplant. This chain uses TRBV15 with TRBJ2-3, with TRBD2 identical over 7 bases. Here the CDR3 DNA reads TGTGCCACCAGCGGAAGAGGGAGGGCCTTCACAGATACGCAGTATTTT. Encoded protein: CATSGRGRAFTDTQYF.